The 16 T cell receptor beta chains below come from one sample, sequenced in a study of persistence of HIV-infected CD4 T cells. Sequencing used immunoSEQ version 4 in survey mode. Profiling relied on immunoSEQ multiplex PCR, and the TCRdb table lists in-frame clones only, not all of them. The table includes about 30,000 clones, approximately 85% detected once. Lysates of CMV-infected fibroblasts at roughly 10 ug/mL stimulated these cells. Memory cells lacking CD40L and CD69 with high CD45RO were sorted. Antigens for these TCRs are unknown. Here the sequenced sample was CD4+ T cells sorted from PBMCs after roughly 19-hour stimulation, taken from a patient who received antiretroviral therapy. These receptor sequences come from an adult man with HIV who was CMV-seropositive.

This clone came up once. The rearrangement uses TRBV30 and TRBJ2-3; tentatively, D is TRBD1 (7 bases). V shed 2 bases and J shed 1 base, with 19 bases lying between them. Germline assignment: CDR1 GTSNPN and CDR2 SVGIG (reference sequence). This CDR3 is built from 17 residues. The DNA of the CDR3 is TGTGCCTGGAGTATACGCCGCCGGGGGACAGGCACAGATACGCAGTATTTT. It encodes CAWSIRRRGTGTDTQYF.

In its sample, this clone was seen a few times. The genes are TRBV4-1 and TRBJ1-2, with D perhaps matching TRBD1 (5 bases). V lost 0 bases to trimming and J lost 5 bases, with 13 bases between them. Germline assignment: CDR1 MGHRA and CDR2 YSYEKL. The CDR3 is 15 residues long. The DNA of the CDR3 is TGCGCCAGCAGCCAAGACCCTCAAACAGGATATGGCTACACCTTC. This gives the protein CASSQDPQTGYGYTF.

The rearrangement links TRBV18 to TRBJ1-2, with 7 bases that match TRBD1. V shed 3 bases, J shed 7 bases, and the junction held 14 bases outside the gene matches. Looked up from germline, CDR1 is KGHSH and CDR2 is LQKENI. This CDR3 has 16 residues. CDR3 amino acids: CASSPPNDRAVTGYTF. DNA of the CDR3: TGTGCCAGCTCACCCCCGAACGACAGGGCAGTGACTGGCTACACCTTC.

This chain joins TRBV4-2 and TRBJ2-3; maybe TRBD1 (5 bases). Germline assignment: CDR1 LGHNA and CDR2 YNFKEQ. The CDR3 loop spans 16 amino acids. The V gene lost 0 bases and the J gene lost 4 bases, with 14 bases spanning the gap. The CDR3 region has the DNA TGTGCCAGCAGCCAAGAGGGAAGGGGCTCGGCAGATACGCAGTATTTT. Protein product: CASSQEGRGSADTQYF.

This chain joins TRBV15 and TRBJ1-2; TRBD1 matches 7 bases. V was clipped by 3 bases and J by 6 bases; unmatched bases: 10. The CDR3 is 15 residues long. CDR1 and CDR2 from the germline V gene are LNHNV and YYDKDF (reference sequence). The CDR3 region has the DNA TGTGCCACCAGCAGCCAGGGACAGTATAGGGATGGCTACACCTTC. Protein: CATSSQGQYRDGYTF.

The chain is built from TRBV5-4 and TRBJ2-7; 13 nucleotides agree with TRBD2. Looked up from germline, CDR1 is SGHNT and CDR2 is YYREEE (reference sequence). CDR3 length: 16 amino acids. The V and J ends lost 4 bases and 0 bases, in that order; junction bases with no gene match: 4. CDR3 amino acids: CASSILAGGSSYEQYF. The DNA for the CDR3 is TGTGCCAGCAGCATACTAGCGGGGGGGAGCTCCTACGAGCAGTACTTC.

This chain links TRBV30 with TRBJ2-5; the D is unclear. The ends were cut back, 2 bases at V and 5 bases at J, with 12 bases in the middle. The germline CDR1 and CDR2 sequences are GTSNPN and SVGIG (reference sequence). This CDR3 has 13 amino acids. CDR3 DNA sequence: TGTGCCTGGAGTCGGATAGCTCGGGAGACCCAGTACTTC. Translation gives CAWSRIARETQYF.

This rearrangement joins TRBV2 to TRBJ2-1; D assignment may be TRBD1 or TRBD2 (7 bases each). V was pared by 6 bases and J by 5 bases, with 17 bases between. CDR3 length equals 15 residues. In germline, CDR1 is SNHLY, CDR2 FYNNEI. As DNA, the CDR3 is TGTGCCAGCAGGGAGACAGGGAGGGTGGACAATGAGCAGTTCTTC. Translation gives CASRETGRVDNEQFF.

The rearrangement links TRBV5-8 to TRBJ1-1; D remains ambiguous. V lost 0 bases and J lost 3, with 12 bases in between. The germline V gene has CDR1 SGHTS and CDR2 YDEGEE. The CDR3 runs to 15 residues. CDR3 nucleotide sequence: TGTGCCAGCAGCTTGGCGCGAGGGTTGTACACTGAAGCTTTCTTT. The encoded protein is CASSLARGLYTEAFF.

The genes are TRBV5-1 and TRBJ1-4, with D perhaps matching TRBD1 (6 bases). This CDR3 has 16 residues. Germline values: CDR1 SGHRS, CDR2 YFSETQ. V was cut by 7 bases and J by 4 bases, with 20 bases left in between. Here the CDR3 DNA reads TGCGCCAGCGGACCGGGACACGGGACTCGTAATGAAAAACTGTTTTTT. This translates into CASGPGHGTRNEKLFF.

V gene TRBV18 combines with J gene TRBJ2-7, with D perhaps TRBD1 (5 bases). V was shortened by 2 bases and J by 2 bases, with 19 bases between the two germline ends. Looked up from germline, CDR1 is KGHSH and CDR2 is LQKENI. The CDR3 is made up of 17 amino acids. The chain's CDR3 is CASSPARTGRTTYEQYF. CDR3 in DNA: TGTGCCAGCTCACCAGCCCGCACAGGAAGAACTACCTACGAGCAGTACTTC.

The rearrangement links TRBV19 to TRBJ1-1; D not resolved. Trimming left V 5 bases short and J 1 base short, with 11 bases between. This CDR3 has 14 amino acids. Germline CDR1 is LNHDA and CDR2 is SQIVND (reference sequence). CDR3 sequence reads: CASSPRAQNTEAFF. Here the CDR3 DNA reads TGTGCCAGTAGTCCACGGGCCCAGAACACTGAAGCTTTCTTT.

This sequence joins TRBV5-6 and TRBJ2-7; D is unclear. V was shortened by 0 bases and J by 3 bases, with 7 bases between the two germline ends. The CDR3 has 13 residues. Per germline, CDR1 SGHDT and CDR2 YYEEEE. CDR3 DNA sequence: TGTGCCAGCAGCTTGGACATCGGCTACGAGCAGTACTTC. Protein: CASSLDIGYEQYF.

The V call is TRBV7-9, the J call TRBJ2-3; D remains unclear. The V gene's germline CDR1 is SEHNR and CDR2 FQNEAQ (reference sequence). Trimming shortened V by 8 bases and J by 0 bases, and 15 bases separated the two germline ends. This CDR3 contains 15 residues. The CDR3 region is CASGKETDSTDTQYF. As DNA, the CDR3 is TGTGCCAGCGGAAAAGAAACCGATAGCACAGATACGCAGTATTTT.

This clone showed up just once. The chain carries TRBV15 and TRBJ1-2; TRBD1 matches at 10 bases. Unmatched junction bases numbered 2, after V lost 1 base and J lost 6 bases. The CDR3 is 14 residues long. Germline CDR1 is LNHNV and CDR2 is YYDKDF (reference sequence). The CDR3 loop reads CATSRGDRGHGYTF. The CDR3 region has the DNA TGTGCCACCAGCAGAGGGGACAGGGGCCATGGCTACACCTTC.

V usage is TRBV30 and J usage is TRBJ1-5, with D possibly being TRBD1 (5 bases). Trimming shortened V by 0 bases and J by 6 bases, and 12 bases separated the two germline ends. The CDR3 runs to 14 residues. Germline V gene data show CDR1 as GTSNPN and CDR2 as SVGIG (reference sequence). The CDR3 DNA reads TGTGCCTGGAGTGTACGGGGGTCGAGTCAGCCCCAGCATTTT. This gives the protein CAWSVRGSSQPQHF.